What follows describes a single T cell receptor beta chain. In the study's own analysis: Amplifying reference gene primers gave estimates of nucleated cell counts. TCRdb's copy holds only in-frame clones and misses some; the assay was immunoSEQ multiplex PCR. From that table come the V and J calls and clone size; the DNA was used to work out D and trimming. Among hundreds of thousands of clones listed, less than 85% were seen once. This sample was taken from a study of blood T cell repertoires in COVID-19. V lost 8 bases, J lost 5 bases, and 8 bases stayed unmatched. This CDR3 has 15 residues. Germline V gene data show CDR1 as LNHDA and CDR2 as SQIVND (reference sequence). Across about two dozen US areas, participants ranged in age from about 18 to 89 years.

Sequenced input: PBMCs or T cells enriched from blood (not recorded which). This clonotype was sampled from a woman in her twenties or thirties who had been exposed to COVID-19. The V call is TRBV19, the J call TRBJ2-1; 11 nucleotides agree with TRBD2. The CDR3 coding sequence is TGTGCCAGTCGTTTAGCGGGGGGGCCGAACAATGAGCAGTTCTTC. This translates into CASRLAGGPNNEQFF.